A selection of T cell receptor beta chains follows, all from one sample in a study of Ad26.COV2.S vaccination and SARS-CoV-2 variants. The assay was immunoSEQ multiplex PCR, and TCRdb's table has in-frame clones only and misses some. The sample records 300,000 to 500,000 clones, approximately 90% being singletons. The sequencing here drew on peripheral blood, taken in a trial of Ad26.COV2.S vaccine versus placebo. These receptors all stem from a person between 18 and 65 years old who received the Ad26.COV2.S COVID-19 vaccine or a placebo. The CDR3 runs from the conserved cysteine through the conserved F or W. A D gene is named only where the DNA matches it firmly. The size of a clone is reported for some rows only, either as once, few or many, or as a class for expanded clones.

v_gene	len	abundance	j_gene	d_gene	CDR3nt	CDR3aa
TRBV2	14	-	TRBJ2-3	-	TGTGCCAGCAGGCGGGACACCGGCACAGATACGCAGTATTTT	CASRRDTGTDTQYF
TRBV2	13	-	TRBJ1-2	-	TGTGCCAGCAGTGATTGGGGCGTGGATGGCTACACCTTC	CASSDWGVDGYTF
TRBV9	14	-	TRBJ2-7	TRBD2	TGTGCCAGCAGCGTAGGTCTAGCGGGGAACGAGCAGTACTTC	CASSVGLAGNEQYF
TRBV29-1	13	-	TRBJ1-4	-	TGCAGCGTTGAATCAGGGACTAATGAAAAACTGTTTTTT	CSVESGTNEKLFF
TRBV5-4	13	-	TRBJ2-7	-	TGTGCCAGCAGCTTGTTTGCAACCTACGAGCAGTACTTC	CASSLFATYEQYF
TRBV5-1	11	-	TRBJ2-3	-	TGCGCCAGCAGCTTGGATGATACGCAGTATTTT	CASSLDDTQYF
TRBV5-1	12	-	TRBJ1-3	-	TGCGCCACCACCGGTTCTGGAAACACCATATATTTT	CATTGSGNTIYF
TRBV10-1	15	once	TRBJ2-1	TRBD1	TGCGCCAGCAGTCCCGGGACAGGGGGCCGGAATGAGCAGTTCTTC	CASSPGTGGRNEQFF
TRBV3-1/TRBV3-2	12	-	TRBJ2-5	-	TGTGCCAGCAGCCCCCAATCGGAGACCCAGTACTTC	CASSPQSETQYF
TRBV5-1	14	-	TRBJ2-7	TRBD1	TGCGCCAGCAGCTTGGCGGCAGGGGGCTACGAGCAGTACTTC	CASSLAAGGYEQYF
TRBV4-1	16	few	TRBJ2-7	TRBD2	TGCGCCAGCAGCCAAGGGACCAGCGGGACCCCCTACGAGCAGTACTTC	CASSQGTSGTPYEQYF
TRBV7-9	15	-	TRBJ1-1	TRBD1	TGTGCCAGCAGCCGTCCCGGGACAGGGAACACTGAAGCTTTCTTT	CASSRPGTGNTEAFF
TRBV12-5	18	-	TRBJ1-1	TRBD1	TGTGCTAGTGGTTTGGTACTGGGGGCCCAGGGGGTGAACACTGAAGCTTTCTTT	CASGLVLGAQGVNTEAFF
TRBV19	15	-	TRBJ1-2	TRBD1	TGTGCCAGTAGTAACCCCGGACAGGGGAACTATGGCTACACCTTC	CASSNPGQGNYGYTF
TRBV12-5	16	once	TRBJ2-1	TRBD1	TGTGCTAGTGGTTTAACCGGGACAGGGGTACTTGGTGAGCAGTTCTTC	CASGLTGTGVLGEQFF
TRBV6-6	16	-	TRBJ1-6	TRBD1	TGTGCCAGCAGTTACACCACACAGGGGCTCGGTTCACCCCTCCACTTT	CASSYTTQGLGSPLHF
TRBV27	15	-	TRBJ1-5	-	TGTGCCAGCAGTTCCGGCGGGGGGGAGTATCAGCCCCAGCATTTT	CASSSGGGEYQPQHF
TRBV7-9	16	-	TRBJ2-1	TRBD2	TGTGCCAGCAGCTCAGACGGGACTAGCGCCTACAATGAGCAGTTCTTC	CASSSDGTSAYNEQFF
TRBV7-2	13	-	TRBJ2-7	TRBD2	TGTGCCAGCAGCCGCGGGAGAGCCTACGAGCAGTACTTC	CASSRGRAYEQYF
TRBV19	15	-	TRBJ2-1	-	TGTGCCAGTAGTATAGCCGCCTCAACCTACAATGAGCAGTTCTTC	CASSIAASTYNEQFF
TRBV4-3	14	-	TRBJ2-7	-	TGCGCCAGCAGCCACGGAGCGGGCCCCTACGAGCAGTACTTC	CASSHGAGPYEQYF
TRBV19	15	-	TRBJ2-2	-	TGTGCCAGTAGTATCCTAGTGGGTCCGACCGGGGAGCTGTTTTTT	CASSILVGPTGELFF
TRBV7-8	16	-	TRBJ1-3	-	TGTGCCAGCAGCCGAGAACCAGGGGAATCTGGAAACACCATATATTTT	CASSREPGESGNTIYF
TRBV20-1	13	-	TRBJ1-2	-	TGCAGTGCCAGTCTAGTCAGTCCGCGCGGCTACACCTTC	CSASLVSPRGYTF
TRBV19	15	-	TRBJ2-1	TRBD2	TGTGCCAGTAGTACCGTCGGCGGGGGGGCGAATGAGCAGTTCTTC	CASSTVGGGANEQFF
TRBV19	13	few	TRBJ1-3	-	TGTGCCACCGCTTTTGGTTCTGGAAACACCATATATTTT	CATAFGSGNTIYF
TRBV19	19	-	TRBJ2-7	TRBD1	TGTGCCAGTAGTCCCGGGACAGGGCCGACGGCCCCCTCGTTCTACGAGCAGTACTTC	CASSPGTGPTAPSFYEQYF
TRBV27	13	once	TRBJ2-7	-	TGTGCCAGCAGTTCCAGGGGTTGGGGCGAGCAGTACTTC	CASSSRGWGEQYF
TRBV2	12	-	TRBJ2-2	-	TGTGCCAGGCAGGAGTTGACCGGGGAGCTGTTTTTT	CARQELTGELFF
TRBV2	12	-	TRBJ2-2	-	TGTGCCAGCGGCAGGCCCACCGGGGAGCTGTTTTTT	CASGRPTGELFF
TRBV5-4	14	-	TRBJ1-2	-	TGTGCCAGCAGCTTGGCCAATTCACAGATTGGCTACACCTTC	CASSLANSQIGYTF
TRBV6-2/TRBV6-3	16	-	TRBJ1-5	TRBD1	TGTGCCAGCAGTTACGACGGGACAGGGTTCAATCAGCCCCAGCATTTT	CASSYDGTGFNQPQHF
TRBV3-1/TRBV3-2	15	-	TRBJ1-6	-	TGTGCCAGCAGCCGAACAAGAGGCCCCAATTCACCCCTCCACTTT	CASSRTRGPNSPLHF
TRBV6-5	14	-	TRBJ1-3	TRBD1	TGTGCCAGCAGTACAGGGGGTCCTGGAAACACCATATATTTT	CASSTGGPGNTIYF
TRBV7-9	12	-	TRBJ2-7	-	TGTGCCAGCAGCTTACACGTCTACGAGCAGTACTTC	CASSLHVYEQYF
TRBV3-1/TRBV3-2	14	-	TRBJ1-3	-	TGTGCCAGCAGCCTTGACAACTCTGGAAACACCATATATTTT	CASSLDNSGNTIYF
TRBV3-1/TRBV3-2	16	-	TRBJ2-7	-	TGTGCCAGCAGCCCAGACGGGGGAGGATCCGTCTCCGAGCAGTACTTC	CASSPDGGGSVSEQYF
TRBV5-1	16	-	TRBJ2-1	-	TGCGCCAGCAGCTTGGTTGTGTCGGGTGCCTACAATGAGCAGTTCTTC	CASSLVVSGAYNEQFF
TRBV7-9	14	-	TRBJ1-2	-	TGTGCCAGCAGCCGCTCAGGGACACTAGGAGGCTACACCTTC	CASSRSGTLGGYTF
TRBV12-3/TRBV12-4	13	-	TRBJ1-1	-	TGTGCCAGCAGTCTTCCCCACTCATGGGTGGCTTTCTTT	CASSLPHSWVAFF
TRBV15	15	-	TRBJ2-7	TRBD1	TGTGCCACCAGCAGGGATGGGACAGGACCTTACGAGCAGTACTTC	CATSRDGTGPYEQYF